This T cell receptor beta chain originates from a study of T cells in Graves' hyperthyroidism and ophthalmopathy. Overall study findings and caveats: Stable hyperthyroidism was told apart from ophthalmopathy by a model built on 13 V-J features. Expanded thyroid clonotypes (above 0.001) were mostly also found in blood.

Ophthalmopathy cases met thresholds of Clinical Activity Score at least 3, NOSPECS grade at least 4 and duration under 3 months. Template material for amplifying TCR beta CDR3 regions consisted of RNA transcripts. Primed by the HTBI set, a first-round RT-PCR was run on the TCR CDR3. TCRdb passed the multiplex PCR reads through MiXCR, listing each CDR3 protein once. The table shows 250,000 to 400,000 distinct CDR3 sequences, with around 15% occurring only once. This clonotype was counted between two and nine times. The target antigen is unknown. This receptor was obtained from a woman between 40 and 55 years old with Graves' ophthalmopathy. The sample consisted of blood.

CDR3 loop: CASSRAGQETQYF. CDR3 DNA sequence: TGTGCCAGCAGCCGGGCAGGACAAGAGACCCAGTACTTC. The genes are TRBV3-1 and TRBJ2-5; D not resolved. The CDR3 has 13 amino acids. Trimming left V 4 bases short and J 2 bases short, with 8 bases between. Germline CDR1 is LGHDT and CDR2 is YNNKEL (reference sequence).